This section outlines one T cell receptor beta chain sequence together with its context. These data belong to a study of blood T cell repertoires in COVID-19. On the study more broadly: The United States, Italy and Spain were the sources of the acute and convalescent COVID-19 samples. T cells, B-cell-depleted T cells, or PBMCs supplied cDNA or gDNA.

Per the original data handling: For nucleated cells, counts were estimated from reference gene primer amplification. Repertoires were generated with immunoSEQ multiplex PCR, while TCRdb's copy carries only in-frame clones and drops some. Clone size and the V and J calls come from that table; the DNA yielded D and trimming. The table has under 350,000 clones, about 83% seen once; the top ten hold approximately 9%. The CDR3 extends over 15 amino acids. Deletions cut 5 bases from V and 1 base from J, with 15 bases between. CDR1 is SGHTA and CDR2 is FQGNSA in the germline V gene. The chain has TRBV7-2 and TRBJ2-7; weak D call: TRBD1 (6 bases). The sequencing input was peripheral blood. This sequence originates from a woman aged 50 to 60 who had recovered from COVID-19. The CDR3 DNA sequence: TGTGCCAGCAGCCAACAGGGCTCCGGTTCCTACGAGCAGTACTTC. It codes for CASSQQGSGSYEQYF.